The next 29 T cell receptor beta chains were all read from a single sample in a study of CXCR3-negative and CXCR3-positive naive CD8 T cells (dated by TCRdb to about 2019). Points the paper makes about the study in general: Compared with CXCR3-negative naive cells, CXCR3-positive naive cells had TRB CDR3s with higher hydrophobicity (lower Kidera factor 4), lower energy, and higher strength and volume indices.

Which antigens these TCRs recognize remains unknown. The sample was run on a NextSeq 550. The Human TCR Profiling Kit (MiLaboratory) was used to prepare UMI-labeled 5' RACE TRB cDNA libraries. The reads were reprocessed in TCRdb, with one entry per CDR3 protein sequence and no accompanying DNA. This sample's table carries 130,000 to 150,000 distinct CDR3 sequences. The biggest ten clones account for under 0.35% of the sample. The sequencing sample was made of naive CXCR3+ CD8+ T cells from blood. What the cell subset or site label conveys for this sample: CD45RO-CCR7+CD27+CD95- naive CD8+ T cells expressing CXCR3 (TNR3+). The receptor source for this set is a human donor in good health. Some clones in this sample may be carry-over from other donors' samples.

V usage is TRBV9 and J usage is TRBJ2-1. The germline V gene encodes CDR1 SGDLS and CDR2 YYNGEE. This CDR3 region has 12 residues. CDR3 sequence: CASSAAFNEQFF.

The chain carries TRBV7-9 and TRBJ2-3; TCRdb's D gene call, TRBD2, goes unchecked for lack of DNA. CDR1 is SEHNR and CDR2 is FQNEAQ in the germline V gene (reference sequence). The CDR3 consists of 16 residues. CDR3 amino acids: CASSPPSGGEADTQYF.

The CDR3 here is CSVEDGHNTDTQYF. The chain employs TRBV29-1 and TRBJ2-3; TCRdb's assignment of TRBD1 cannot be checked, as there is no DNA. This CDR3 spans 14 amino acids. CDR1 is SQVTM, CDR2 ANQGSEA, per germline.

The V gene is TRBV6-2 or TRBV6-3, the J gene TRBJ2-7; TCRdb's D call of TRBD1 is untestable without DNA. Germline V CDR1 and CDR2: MNHEY, SVGEGT. CDR3 length: 16 residues. The chain's CDR3 is CASSWLTGTYSYEQYF.

The genes are TRBV10-2 and TRBJ1-6; the TCRdb D gene call, TRBD1, has no DNA to confirm it. CDR3 size: 15 residues. The germline V gene has CDR1 WSHSY and CDR2 SAAADI. The CDR3 loop reads CASSELTGRFSPLHF.

The rearrangement uses TRBV28 and TRBJ1-1; the D call of TRBD1 rests on TCRdb alone, since no DNA is present to check it. The CDR3 is 15 residues long. In germline, CDR1 is MDHEN, CDR2 SYDVKM. CDR3 sequence reads: CASSFGDRGRGKAFF.

The rearrangement joins TRBV14 to TRBJ1-1; TCRdb calls TRBD1, which cannot be checked without DNA. Germline-derived CDR1 and CDR2 are SGHDN and FVKESK. CDR3 length: 16 residues. The CDR3 is CASSQGTGGGNTEAFF.

The genes are TRBV28 and TRBJ2-3; TCRdb's D call of TRBD2 is untestable without DNA. Germline V gives CDR1 MDHEN, CDR2 SYDVKM. The CDR3 consists of 16 residues. The CDR3: CASSLGLAGLTDTQYF. Filled out from reference TRBV28 and TRBJ2-3, the complete variable domain reads DVKVTQSSRYLVKRTGEKVFLECVQDMDHENMFWYRQDPGLGLRLIYFSYDVKMKEKGDIPEGYSVSREKKERFSLILESASTNQTSMYLCASSLGLAGLTDTQYFGPGTRLTVL.

J is TRBJ2-5 and V is TRBV5-1; TCRdb selects TRBD1, and the lack of DNA leaves this call unchecked. From germline, CDR1 is SGHRS and CDR2 YFSETQ. The CDR3 runs to 15 residues. CDR3 sequence: CASSQVGGIQETQYF.

The V and J genes are TRBV24-1 and TRBJ2-7; TCRdb indicates TRBD1, and absent DNA this call remains unverified. This CDR3 spans 16 amino acids. Per the germline V gene, CDR1 is KGHDR and CDR2 is SFDVKD. The CDR3 reads CATSDWTGATSYEQYF.

The chain uses TRBV11-2 and TRBJ2-1; the D gene TCRdb calls, TRBD2, cannot be checked with no DNA. Germline-derived CDR1 and CDR2 are SGHAT and FQNNGV. There are 16 residues in the CDR3. CDR3 protein: CASSFFLAGKGNEQFF.

This chain joins TRBV25-1 and TRBJ1-1. CDR1 is MGHDK, CDR2 SYGVNS, per germline. CDR3 length equals 17 residues. The CDR3: CASSELSRTSLDTEAFF. Based on the CDR3 plus reference TRBV25-1 and TRBJ1-1, the full variable domain is EADIYQTPRYLVIGTGKKITLECSQTMGHDKMYWYQQDPGMELHLIHYSYGVNSTEKGDLSSESTVSRIRTEHFPLTLESARPSHTSQYLCASSELSRTSLDTEAFFGQGTRLTVV.

This rearrangement joins TRBV13 to TRBJ1-1; the D call of TRBD1 rests on TCRdb alone, since no DNA is present to check it. Germline V gives CDR1 PRHDT, CDR2 FYEKMQ (reference sequence). The length of the CDR3 is 14 residues. This CDR3 is CASSSGTPNTEAFF.

V gene TRBV20-1 combines with J gene TRBJ2-5; TCRdb indicates TRBD2, and absent DNA this call remains unverified. CDR1 is DFQATT and CDR2 is SNEGSKA in the germline V gene (reference sequence). The CDR3 extends over 11 amino acids. The CDR3 loop reads CSAKGVETQYF.

This chain uses TRBV10-3 with TRBJ2-1; the D call from TCRdb, TRBD1, cannot be confirmed without DNA. CDR1 is ENHRY, CDR2 SYGVKD, per germline. The CDR3 consists of 13 residues. This CDR3 is CAIGTGGHNEQFF.

The gene calls are TRBV28 and TRBJ2-1; without DNA, the TCRdb call of TRBD2 cannot be checked. The CDR3 runs to 19 residues. Germline CDR1 MDHEN, CDR2 SYDVKM. CDR3 amino acids: CASSFDGTSGSRSYNEQFF.

The chain employs TRBV29-1 and TRBJ2-1; absent DNA, TCRdb's TRBD2 call cannot be checked. From germline, CDR1 is SQVTM and CDR2 ANQGSEA. The CDR3 covers 14 residues. The CDR3 here is CSVVGLAGDVEQFF.

The chain carries TRBV9 and TRBJ2-1; as DNA is missing, the TRBD1 call by TCRdb cannot be tested. The germline gives CDR1 SGDLS, CDR2 YYNGEE. The CDR3 covers 17 residues. This CDR3 is CASSAPRDTLSYNEQFF.

The chain recombines TRBV5-4 with TRBJ2-3; there is no DNA to check the TCRdb D call of TRBD2. Germline V gene sequence: CDR1 SGHNT, CDR2 YYREEE (reference sequence). This CDR3 has 14 residues. The CDR3 here is CASSSLVETDTQYF.

This chain uses TRBV7-3 with TRBJ2-2. Germline values: CDR1 SGHTA, CDR2 FQGTGA. This CDR3 contains 15 residues. CDR3 sequence: CASSLMSEAAGELFF.

This chain joins TRBV14 and TRBJ1-1. The CDR3 sequence is 14 residues long. Germline V gene sequence: CDR1 SGHDN, CDR2 FVKESK. The CDR3 here is CASSPFSMNTEAFF.

The gene calls are TRBV7-8 and TRBJ2-7; TCRdb outputs TRBD2, but without DNA this stays unchecked. This CDR3 region has 15 residues. Germline CDR1 reads SGHVS; CDR2 reads FQNEAQ. The CDR3 region is CASSLVGGRSYEQYF. Looking up the rest from reference TRBV7-8 and TRBJ2-7 gives the full variable domain: GAGVSQSPRYKVAKRGQDVALRCDPISGHVSLFWYQQALGQGPEFLTYFQNEAQLDKSGLPSDRFFAERPEGSVSTLKIQRTQQEDSAVYLCASSLVGGRSYEQYFGPGTRLTVT.

The chain combines TRBV14 with TRBJ1-2. This CDR3 is built from 12 residues. Germline loops: CDR1 SGHDN, CDR2 FVKESK. CDR3 sequence: CASSQEWGGYTF.

The chain uses TRBV28 and TRBJ1-1; TCRdb's D call of TRBD1 is untestable without DNA. CDR1 MDHEN and CDR2 SYDVKM come from the germline V gene. The CDR3 sequence is 14 residues long. CDR3: CASSATGAVTEAFF.

The rearrangement links TRBV4-2 to TRBJ2-1. This CDR3 is built from 16 residues. Per the germline V gene, CDR1 is LGHNA and CDR2 is YNFKEQ. This CDR3 reads CASSLRGTVDNNEQFF.

The chain employs TRBV3-1 and TRBJ2-1; TCRdb outputs TRBD1, but without DNA this stays unchecked. The CDR3 is 16 residues long. The germline CDR1 and CDR2 sequences are LGHDT and YNNKEL (reference sequence). The CDR3 sequence is CASSQDLQGGHNEQFF.

V and J are TRBV6-5 and TRBJ2-2; TCRdb reports TRBD2, a call that lacks DNA to check it against. This CDR3 is 18 amino acids long. Germline CDR1 and CDR2: MNHEY and SVGAGI. CDR3 region: CASSYSNPLEANTGELFF.

This chain links TRBV6-2 or TRBV6-3 with TRBJ1-1. The CDR3 runs to 14 residues. In germline, CDR1 is MNHEY, CDR2 SVGEGT. The CDR3: CASSHRVVNTEAFF.

The chain is built from TRBV20-1 and TRBJ1-1; the D gene TCRdb calls, TRBD1, cannot be checked with no DNA. This CDR3 has 13 amino acids. CDR1 is DFQATT and CDR2 is SNEGSKA in the germline V gene (reference sequence). The chain's CDR3 is CACRGPENTEAFF.